The 9 T cell receptor beta chains presented below share a single source sample, sequenced in a study of T cell responses to AZD1222 COVID-19 vaccine (dated by TCRdb to 2020 to 2023). In light of the paper, this sample's time point label describes: baseline before first vaccination. The library was made by the immunoSEQ multiplex PCR assay. TCRdb stores this immuneACCESS table with in-frame sequences only. Part of the clones is absent; in the studies checked, under half of the shortfall reflects unresolved V genes, and no reason is known for the rest. This sample comprises 100,000 or so clones, more than 75% of them detected only once. In total, the top ten clones hold roughly 2.7% of the sample. The starting material was peripheral blood, obtained on day 0 of AZD1222 vaccination. These receptors originate from an adult in good health.

This clone was seen just once. This rearrangement joins TRBV27 to TRBJ2-7; no definite D call. The CDR3 is made up of 12 amino acids. Germline V gene sequence: CDR1 MNHEY, CDR2 SMNVEV (reference sequence). The V gene lost 0 bases and the J gene lost 7 bases, with 7 bases spanning the gap. The CDR3 nucleotides read TGTGCCAGCAGTTTATCAGGGTCTGAGCAGTACTTC. This sequence encodes CASSLSGSEQYF.

V usage is TRBV29-1 and J usage is TRBJ1-4; 7 positions agree with TRBD1. The V gene's germline CDR1 is SQVTM and CDR2 ANQGSEA. V gave up 5 bases and J gave up 7 bases; unmatched junction bases: 10. CDR3 length equals 14 residues. CDR3 DNA sequence: TGCAGCGTTTCTAACAGGGGTCTAAGTGAAAAACTGTTTTTT. Protein product: CSVSNRGLSEKLFF.

The V and J genes are TRBV27 and TRBJ2-6; 8 bases line up with TRBD1. The V gene's germline CDR1 is MNHEY and CDR2 SMNVEV (reference sequence). The V gene end was trimmed by 6 bases and the J gene end by 0 bases; junction bases not matched to a gene: 13. This CDR3 is built from 19 residues. CDR3 in DNA: TGTGCCAGCAGCCTTAGGCCGGGACAGGAGAGCTCTGGGGCCAACGTCCTGACTTTC. Protein: CASSLRPGQESSGANVLTF. Full variable domain (missing parts from reference TRBV27 and TRBJ2-6): EAQVTQNPRYLITVTGKKLTVTCSQNMNHEYMSWYRQDPGLGLRQIYYSMNVEVTDKGDVPEGYKVSRKEKRNFPLILESPSPNQTSLYFCASSLRPGQESSGANVLTFGAGSRLTVL.

The V gene is TRBV7-2, the J gene TRBJ2-7; the match to TRBD2 covers 9 bases. Trimming at V came to 7 bases and at J to 5 bases, leaving 12 bases not matched to a gene. CDR3 length equals 15 residues. Germline V gives CDR1 SGHTA, CDR2 FQGNSA. CDR3 sequence: CASKPSGGSFNEQYF. CDR3 coding DNA: TGTGCCAGCAAACCAAGCGGGGGGAGTTTCAACGAGCAGTACTTC. The full variable domain, its missing parts supplied by reference TRBV7-2 and TRBJ2-7, is GAGVSQSPSNKVTEKGKDVELRCDPISGHTALYWYRQSLGQGLEFLIYFQGNSAPDKSGLPSDRFSAERTGGSVSTLTIQRTQQEDSAVYLCASKPSGGSFNEQYFGPGTRLTVT.

This rearrangement joins TRBV5-6 to TRBJ1-2, with D unclear. Germline V lookup: CDR1 SGHDT, CDR2 YYEEEE. The V end was cut by 4 bases, the J end by 2 bases, with 18 bases between. The CDR3 has 16 residues. CDR3 amino acids: CASSVERHLPNYGYTF. The DNA of the CDR3 is TGTGCCAGCAGCGTGGAGAGACACCTTCCAAACTATGGCTACACCTTC.

The CDR3 is CASSFYPTGADTEAFF. The DNA for the CDR3 is TGTGCCAGCAGCTTCTACCCGACAGGGGCGGACACTGAAGCTTTCTTT. The rearrangement uses TRBV11-3 and TRBJ1-1; TRBD1 agrees at 8 bases. The germline CDR1 and CDR2 sequences are SGHNT and YENEEA. This CDR3 region has 16 residues. V lost 3 bases to trimming and J lost 3 bases; unmatched junction nucleotides: 9.

The genes are TRBV12-3 or TRBV12-4 and TRBJ2-1; D not resolved. The CDR3 covers 13 residues. Trimming took 6 bases from V and 3 from J, leaving 9 bases between them. The CDR3: CASRSPVYNEQFF. Here the CDR3 DNA reads TGTGCCAGCAGGTCCCCGGTCTACAATGAGCAGTTCTTC.

The genes are TRBV28 and TRBJ2-3; D ambiguous. The CDR3 loop spans 13 amino acids. Germline V gene data show CDR1 as MDHEN and CDR2 as SYDVKM. Between the trimmed V and J ends, which lost 2 bases and 4 bases, there was a span of 7 bases. The CDR3 nucleotides read TGTGCCAGCAGTTTACTTGGCGCAGATACGCAGTATTTT. This gives the protein CASSLLGADTQYF.

The rearrangement joins TRBV19 to TRBJ1-2; D is perhaps TRBD1 (6 bases). This CDR3 comprises 14 residues. Between the trimmed V and J ends, which lost 6 bases and 7 bases, there was a span of 18 bases. Germline CDR1 reads LNHDA; CDR2 reads SQIVND (reference sequence). CDR3 sequence (DNA): TGTGCCAGTAGCCCAGCCTGGGGGGGGGCTGGCTACACCTTC. It encodes CASSPAWGGAGYTF.